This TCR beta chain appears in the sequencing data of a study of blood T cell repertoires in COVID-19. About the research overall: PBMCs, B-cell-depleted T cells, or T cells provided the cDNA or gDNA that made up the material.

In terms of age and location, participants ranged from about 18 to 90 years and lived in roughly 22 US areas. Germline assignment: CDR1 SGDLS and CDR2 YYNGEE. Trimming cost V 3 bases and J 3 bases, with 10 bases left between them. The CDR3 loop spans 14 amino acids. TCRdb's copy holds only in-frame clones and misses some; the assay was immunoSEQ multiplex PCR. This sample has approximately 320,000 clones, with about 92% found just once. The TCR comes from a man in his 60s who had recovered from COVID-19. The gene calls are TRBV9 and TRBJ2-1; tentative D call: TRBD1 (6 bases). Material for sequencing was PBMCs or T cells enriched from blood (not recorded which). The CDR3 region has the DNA TGTGCCAGCAGCGGAGCCAGGGGCTACAATGAGCAGTTCTTC. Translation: CASSGARGYNEQFF.